This record covers a single TCR beta chain. This CDR3 has 13 residues. Trimming stripped 0 bases from V and 5 bases from J, with 8 bases between. Germline lookup yields CDR1 SQVTM and CDR2 ANQGSEA. This entry comes from a study of blood T cell repertoires in COVID-19. In the source study's methods: Amplification of reference gene primers provided the estimated nucleated cell counts. Clones were sequenced by immunoSEQ multiplex PCR, and TCRdb holds only the in-frame ones, with some missing. V and J calls and clone size are copied from that table; D and trimming were computed from the DNA. The sample holds hundreds of thousands of clones, 65% to 90% seen once.

Sequences were obtained from peripheral blood. The source of this sequence is a man aged 45-65 years with active or convalescent COVID-19. The J gene is TRBJ2-1, the V gene TRBV29-1; D call uncertain. The CDR3 DNA reads as TGCAGCGTTGAAGATCCGAGGAACAATGAGCAGTTCTTC. It specifies CSVEDPRNNEQFF.